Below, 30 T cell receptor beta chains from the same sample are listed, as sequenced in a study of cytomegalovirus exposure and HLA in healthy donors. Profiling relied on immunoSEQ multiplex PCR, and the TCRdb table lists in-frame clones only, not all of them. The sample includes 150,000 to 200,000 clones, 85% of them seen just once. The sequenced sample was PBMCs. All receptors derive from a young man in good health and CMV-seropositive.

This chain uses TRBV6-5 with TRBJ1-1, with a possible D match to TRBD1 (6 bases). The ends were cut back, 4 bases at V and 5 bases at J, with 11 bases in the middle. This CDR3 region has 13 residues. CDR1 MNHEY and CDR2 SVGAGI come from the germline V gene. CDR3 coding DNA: TGTGCCAGCAGTTCGGATACAGGGACTGAAGCTTTCTTT. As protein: CASSSDTGTEAFF.

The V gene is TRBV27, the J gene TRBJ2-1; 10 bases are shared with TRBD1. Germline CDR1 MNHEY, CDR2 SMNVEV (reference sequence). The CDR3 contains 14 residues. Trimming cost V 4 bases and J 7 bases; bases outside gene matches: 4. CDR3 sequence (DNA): TGTGCCAGCAGTTCCCTGGGACAGGGGAATGAGCAGTTCTTC. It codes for CASSSLGQGNEQFF.

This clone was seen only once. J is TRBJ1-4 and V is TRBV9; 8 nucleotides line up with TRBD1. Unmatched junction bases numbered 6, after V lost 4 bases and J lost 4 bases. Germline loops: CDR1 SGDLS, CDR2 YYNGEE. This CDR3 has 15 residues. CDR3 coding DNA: TGTGCCAGCAGCCCTGACAGGGGCCGTAATGAAAAACTGTTTTTT. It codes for CASSPDRGRNEKLFF. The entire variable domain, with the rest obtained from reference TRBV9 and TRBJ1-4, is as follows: DSGVTQTPKHLITATGQRVTLRCSPRSGDLSVYWYQQSLDQGLQFLIQYYNGEERAKGNILERFSAQQFPDLHSELNLSSLELGDSALYFCASSPDRGRNEKLFFGSGTQLSVL.

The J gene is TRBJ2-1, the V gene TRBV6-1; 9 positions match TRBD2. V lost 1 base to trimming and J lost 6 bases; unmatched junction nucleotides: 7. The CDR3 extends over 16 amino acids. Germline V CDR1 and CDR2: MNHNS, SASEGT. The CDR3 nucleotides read TGTGCCAGCAGTGAAGGTTGGCGGGAGGGCCCCAATGAGCAGTTCTTC. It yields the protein CASSEGWREGPNEQFF.

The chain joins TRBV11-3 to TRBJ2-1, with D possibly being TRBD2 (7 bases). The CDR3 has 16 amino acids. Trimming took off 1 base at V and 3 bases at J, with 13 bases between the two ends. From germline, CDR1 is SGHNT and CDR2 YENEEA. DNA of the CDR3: TGTGCCAGCAGCTTAGCTTACAGGGACTACTACAATGAGCAGTTCTTC. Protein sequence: CASSLAYRDYYNEQFF.

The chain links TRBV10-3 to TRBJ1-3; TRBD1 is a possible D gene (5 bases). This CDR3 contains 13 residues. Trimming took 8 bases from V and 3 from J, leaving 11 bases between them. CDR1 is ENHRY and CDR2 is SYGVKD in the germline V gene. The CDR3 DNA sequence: TGTGCCATCGCGTTACAGGTTGGAAACACCATATATTTT. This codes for CAIALQVGNTIYF.

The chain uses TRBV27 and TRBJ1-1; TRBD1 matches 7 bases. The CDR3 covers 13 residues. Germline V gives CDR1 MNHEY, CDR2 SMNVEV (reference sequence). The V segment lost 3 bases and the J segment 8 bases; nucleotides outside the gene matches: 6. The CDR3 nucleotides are TGTGCCAGCAGTTTCCGTGGACAGGCGGAAGCTTTCTTT. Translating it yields CASSFRGQAEAFF.

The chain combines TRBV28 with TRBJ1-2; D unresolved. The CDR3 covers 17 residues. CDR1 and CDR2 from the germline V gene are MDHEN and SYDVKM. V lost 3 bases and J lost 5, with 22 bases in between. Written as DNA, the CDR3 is TGTGCCAGCAGTTTGACCTCTCCCCGGGTGATTCGTTATGGCTACACCTTC. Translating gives CASSLTSPRVIRYGYTF.

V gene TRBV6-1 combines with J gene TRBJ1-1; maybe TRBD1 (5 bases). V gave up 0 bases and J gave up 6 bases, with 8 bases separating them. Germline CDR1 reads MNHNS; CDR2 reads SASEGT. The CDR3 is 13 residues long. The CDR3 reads CASSEAGTPEAFF. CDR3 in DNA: TGTGCCAGCAGTGAAGCAGGGACTCCTGAAGCTTTCTTT.

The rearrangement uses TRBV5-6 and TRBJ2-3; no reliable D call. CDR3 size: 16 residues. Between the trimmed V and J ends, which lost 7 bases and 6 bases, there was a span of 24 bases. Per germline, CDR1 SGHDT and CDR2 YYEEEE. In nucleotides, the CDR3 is TGTGCCAGCCATACGCCCGGGTCTAGGTCAAGGGATACGCAGTATTTT. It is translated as CASHTPGSRSRDTQYF.

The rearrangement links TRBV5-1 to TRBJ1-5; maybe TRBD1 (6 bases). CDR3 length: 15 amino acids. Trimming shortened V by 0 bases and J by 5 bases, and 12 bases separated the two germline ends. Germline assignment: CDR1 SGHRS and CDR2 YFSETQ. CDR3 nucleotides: TGCGCCAGCAGCTTGGCGGGCAGGGGCGATCAGCCCCAGCATTTT. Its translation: CASSLAGRGDQPQHF.

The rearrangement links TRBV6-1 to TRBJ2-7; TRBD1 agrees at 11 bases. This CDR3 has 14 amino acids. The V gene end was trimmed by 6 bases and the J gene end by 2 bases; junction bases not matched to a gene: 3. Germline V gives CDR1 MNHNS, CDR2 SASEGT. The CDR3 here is CASRPGQGAYEQYF. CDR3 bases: TGTGCCAGCAGACCGGGACAGGGGGCCTACGAGCAGTACTTC.

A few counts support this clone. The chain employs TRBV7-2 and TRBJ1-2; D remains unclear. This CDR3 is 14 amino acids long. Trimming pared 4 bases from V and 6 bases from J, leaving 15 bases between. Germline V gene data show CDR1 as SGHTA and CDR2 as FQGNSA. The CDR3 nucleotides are TGTGCCAGCAGCTCCGCCATGGGGAGTCATGGCTACACCTTC. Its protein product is CASSSAMGSHGYTF.

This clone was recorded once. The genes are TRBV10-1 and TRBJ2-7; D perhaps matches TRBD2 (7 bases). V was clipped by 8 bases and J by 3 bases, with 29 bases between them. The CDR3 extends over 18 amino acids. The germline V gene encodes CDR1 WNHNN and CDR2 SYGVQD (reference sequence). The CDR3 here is CASPGEGGLGGDFYEQYF. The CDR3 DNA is TGCGCCAGCCCAGGGGAGGGGGGACTGGGAGGGGATTTCTACGAGCAGTACTTC.

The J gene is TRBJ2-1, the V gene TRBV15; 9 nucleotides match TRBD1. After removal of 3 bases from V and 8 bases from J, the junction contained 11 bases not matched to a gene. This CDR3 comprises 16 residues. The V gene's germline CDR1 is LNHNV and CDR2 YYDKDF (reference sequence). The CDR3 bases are TGTGCCACCAGCAGCCCCTTAGGACAGGGGTTGGATGAGCAGTTCTTC. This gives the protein CATSSPLGQGLDEQFF.

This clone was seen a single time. CDR3 DNA sequence: TGTGCCAGCAGCTTAGGGACAGTTACATCCTATGGCTACACCTTC. Protein product: CASSLGTVTSYGYTF. The rearrangement joins TRBV7-9 to TRBJ1-2; possibly TRBD1 for D (6 bases). The CDR3 covers 15 residues. Germline V CDR1 and CDR2: SEHNR, FQNEAQ (reference sequence). V gave up 1 base and J gave up 4 bases, with 13 bases separating them.

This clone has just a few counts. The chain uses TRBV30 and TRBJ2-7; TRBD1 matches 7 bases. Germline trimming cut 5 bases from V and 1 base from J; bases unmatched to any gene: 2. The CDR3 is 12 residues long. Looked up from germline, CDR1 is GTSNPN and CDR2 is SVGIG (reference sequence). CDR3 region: CAWGGQSYEQYF. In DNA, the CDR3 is TGTGCCTGGGGGGGACAGTCCTACGAGCAGTACTTC. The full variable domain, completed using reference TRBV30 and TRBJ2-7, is SQTIHQWPATLVQPVGSPLSLECTVEGTSNPNLYWYRQAAGRGLQLLFYSVGIGQISSEVPQNLSASRPQDRQFILSSKKLLLSDSGFYLCAWGGQSYEQYFGPGTRLTVT.

The CDR3 region has the DNA TGCAGCGTTGAGTTATACGGGACAGGGTACTCAGATACGCAGTATTTT. Protein product: CSVELYGTGYSDTQYF. J is TRBJ2-3 and V is TRBV29-1; 9 positions agree with TRBD1. This CDR3 has 16 amino acids. The germline V gene encodes CDR1 SQVTM and CDR2 ANQGSEA. V was pared by 3 bases and J by 4 bases, with 11 bases of the junction left unmatched.

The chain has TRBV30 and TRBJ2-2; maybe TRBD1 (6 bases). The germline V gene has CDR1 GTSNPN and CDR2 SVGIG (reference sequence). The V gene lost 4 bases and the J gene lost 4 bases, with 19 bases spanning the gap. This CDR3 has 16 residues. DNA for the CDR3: TGTGCCTGGATCGACGGAACCCAGGGGATCACCGGGGAGCTGTTTTTT. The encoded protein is CAWIDGTQGITGELFF.

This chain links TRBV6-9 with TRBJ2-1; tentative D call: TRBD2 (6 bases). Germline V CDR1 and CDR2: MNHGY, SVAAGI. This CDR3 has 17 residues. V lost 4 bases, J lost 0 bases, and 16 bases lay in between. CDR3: CASSFPIAESSYNEQFF. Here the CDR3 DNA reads TGTGCCAGCAGTTTTCCCATAGCGGAGAGCTCCTACAATGAGCAGTTCTTC.

The CDR3 sequence: CASSSAGQENTEAFF. The CDR3 DNA reads as TGTGCCAGCAGTTCTGCGGGACAGGAGAACACTGAAGCTTTCTTT. The V call is TRBV28, the J call TRBJ1-1, with TRBD1 matching over 8 bases. V shed 4 bases, J shed 1 base, and the junction held 5 bases outside the gene matches. The CDR3 spans 15 residues. CDR1 and CDR2 from the germline V gene are MDHEN and SYDVKM.

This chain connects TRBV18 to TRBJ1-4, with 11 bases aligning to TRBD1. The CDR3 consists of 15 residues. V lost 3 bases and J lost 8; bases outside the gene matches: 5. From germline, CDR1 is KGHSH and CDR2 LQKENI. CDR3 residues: CASSPSGTGGEKLFF. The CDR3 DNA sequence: TGTGCCAGCTCACCCTCCGGGACAGGGGGGGAAAAACTGTTTTTT.

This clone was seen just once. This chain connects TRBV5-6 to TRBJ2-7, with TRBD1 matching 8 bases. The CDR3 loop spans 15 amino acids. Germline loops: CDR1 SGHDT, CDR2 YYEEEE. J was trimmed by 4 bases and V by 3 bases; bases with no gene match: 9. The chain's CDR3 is CASSSRGRDGYEQYF. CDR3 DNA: TGTGCCAGCAGCTCCAGGGGGCGCGATGGATACGAGCAGTACTTC.

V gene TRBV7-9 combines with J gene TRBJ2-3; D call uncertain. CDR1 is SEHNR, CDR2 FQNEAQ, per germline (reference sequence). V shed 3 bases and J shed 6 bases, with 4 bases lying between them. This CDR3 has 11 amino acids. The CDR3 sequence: CASSFGDTQYF. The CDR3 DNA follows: TGTGCCAGCAGCTTCGGGGATACGCAGTATTTT.

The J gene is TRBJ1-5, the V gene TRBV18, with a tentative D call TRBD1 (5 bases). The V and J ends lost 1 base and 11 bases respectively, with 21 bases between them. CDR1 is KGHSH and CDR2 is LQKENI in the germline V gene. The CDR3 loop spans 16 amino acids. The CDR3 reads CASSPLQGLHSEAQHF. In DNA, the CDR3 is TGTGCCAGCTCACCACTTCAGGGACTTCACTCCGAGGCCCAGCATTTT.

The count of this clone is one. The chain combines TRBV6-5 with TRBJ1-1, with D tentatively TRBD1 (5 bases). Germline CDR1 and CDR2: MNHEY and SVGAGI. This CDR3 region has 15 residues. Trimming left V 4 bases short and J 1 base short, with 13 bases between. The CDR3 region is CASSSTGGGNTEAFF. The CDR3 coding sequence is TGTGCCAGCAGTTCAACCGGGGGGGGGAACACTGAAGCTTTCTTT.

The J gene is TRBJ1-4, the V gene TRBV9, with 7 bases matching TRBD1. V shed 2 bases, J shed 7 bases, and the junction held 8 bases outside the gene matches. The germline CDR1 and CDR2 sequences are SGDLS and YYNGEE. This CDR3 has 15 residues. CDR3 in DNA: TGTGCCAGCAGCGTGACAGGGAAGTTCGGTGAAAAACTGTTTTTT. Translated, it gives CASSVTGKFGEKLFF. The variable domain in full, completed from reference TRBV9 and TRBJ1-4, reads DSGVTQTPKHLITATGQRVTLRCSPRSGDLSVYWYQQSLDQGLQFLIQYYNGEERAKGNILERFSAQQFPDLHSELNLSSLELGDSALYFCASSVTGKFGEKLFFGSGTQLSVL.

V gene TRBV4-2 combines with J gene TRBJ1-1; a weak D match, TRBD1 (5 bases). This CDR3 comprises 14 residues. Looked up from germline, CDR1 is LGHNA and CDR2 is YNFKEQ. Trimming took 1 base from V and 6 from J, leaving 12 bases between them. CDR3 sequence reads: CASSQGQHLPEAFF. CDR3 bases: TGTGCCAGCAGCCAAGGACAGCACCTCCCTGAAGCTTTCTTT.

CDR3 nucleotide sequence: TGTGCCAGCATAGAGGGACAAGGGAATGAGCAGTTCTTC. This codes for CASIEGQGNEQFF. This rearrangement joins TRBV2 to TRBJ2-1; D may be TRBD1 (6 bases). Germline CDR1 SNHLY, CDR2 FYNNEI. Trimming removed 7 bases from V and 7 bases from J, with 14 bases in between. This CDR3 is 13 amino acids long.

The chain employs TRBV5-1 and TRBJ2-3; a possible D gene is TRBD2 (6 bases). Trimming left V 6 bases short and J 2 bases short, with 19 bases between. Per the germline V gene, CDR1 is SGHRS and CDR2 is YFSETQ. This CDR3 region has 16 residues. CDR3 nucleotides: TGCGCCAGCAAGTGGCGGGATGCTGGTAACACAGATACGCAGTATTTT. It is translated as CASKWRDAGNTDTQYF.